These T cell receptor beta chains were read from a single sample in a study of T cell repertoires in cytomegalovirus infection. Each CDR3 protein is one row after TCRdb ran MiXCR on the reads. The sample contains 300,000 or so distinct CDR3 sequences, roughly a tenth of which appear only once. The material sequenced was PBMCs. These receptors originate from a human donor in good health (CMV status not recorded). Some clones in this sample may be carry-over from other donors' samples. Each CDR3 is given with its conserved first and last residue. The D gene is left open where the match is weak. Clone size is stated in some rows and not others, as once, few, many or a class when expanded.

clone size	V gene	J gene	D gene	CDR3 protein	CDR3 DNA
many	TRBV11-3	TRBJ2-2	-	CASSSRDRELFF	TGTGCCAGCAGCTCTCGGGACAGGGAGCTGTTTTTT
many	TRBV29-1	TRBJ1-4	TRBD1	CSAEYRGGKLFF	TGCAGCGCGGAATACAGGGGAGGAAAACTGTTTTTT
many	TRBV20-1	TRBJ2-7	-	CSASPTPHHEQYF	TGCAGTGCTAGCCCGACACCTCATCACGAGCAGTACTTC
-	TRBV20-1	TRBJ2-2	-	CSAAATGELFF	TGCAGTGCGGCGGCCACCGGGGAGCTGTTTTTT
many	TRBV7-2	TRBJ2-2	TRBD2	CASSPTSGGGELFF	TGTGCCAGCAGTCCCACTAGCGGCGGCGGGGAGCTGTTTTTT
many	TRBV14	TRBJ2-1	TRBD2	CASSLRLAGAVEFF	TGTGCCAGCAGCCTTAGACTAGCGGGGGCTGTGGAGTTCTTC
many	TRBV6-6	TRBJ2-5	TRBD2	CASSSQRGGLETQYF	TGTGCCAGCAGTTCCCAGCGGGGGGGGTTAGAGACCCAGTACTTC
many	TRBV4-1	TRBJ1-1	-	CASSPRQVVNTEAFF	TGCGCCAGCAGCCCCCGACAGGTAGTGAACACTGAAGCTTTCTTT
-	TRBV6-6	TRBJ1-1	TRBD1	CASTTTGTEVMNTEAFF	TGTGCCAGCACCACCACCGGGACAGAAGTTATGAACACTGAAGCTTTCTTT
many	TRBV12-3/TRBV12-4	TRBJ2-3	TRBD2	CASSPRPGTSGGVADTQYF	TGTGCCAGCAGCCCTCGCCCGGGGACTAGCGGGGGAGTGGCAGATACGCAGTATTTT
few	TRBV9	TRBJ2-1	-	CASSATNEQFF	TGTGCCAGCAGCGCTACCAATGAGCAGTTCTTC
many	TRBV20-1	TRBJ1-1	TRBD1	CSASPDRRNTEAFF	TGCAGTGCTTCCCCGGACAGGCGGAACACTGAAGCTTTCTTT
many	TRBV7-2	TRBJ1-1	-	CASSSWLRNTEAFF	TGTGCCAGCAGCTCATGGTTACGGAACACTGAAGCTTTCTTT
few	TRBV5-1	TRBJ1-1	-	CASSSLDWGEAFF	TGCGCCAGCAGCTCCTTAGACTGGGGTGAAGCTTTCTTT
many	TRBV12-3/TRBV12-4	TRBJ1-1	-	CASSPEDDTEAFF	TGTGCCAGCAGCCCGGAGGACGACACTGAAGCTTTCTTT
many	TRBV5-4	TRBJ2-3	-	CASSGGRRTDTQYF	TGTGCCAGCAGCGGGGGGCGTCGCACAGATACGCAGTATTTT
many	TRBV7-2	TRBJ1-2	TRBD1	CASSATGLEGYTF	TGTGCCAGCAGCGCGACAGGGTTAGAAGGCTACACCTTC
many	TRBV25-1	TRBJ2-3	TRBD2	CASSPWGGSTTDTQYF	TGTGCCAGCAGTCCCTGGGGGGGGTCTACCACAGATACGCAGTATTTT
many	TRBV7-2	TRBJ1-2	-	CASSSDRKSPYGYTF	TGTGCCAGCAGCTCAGACAGGAAGAGCCCCTATGGCTACACCTTC
many	TRBV28	TRBJ1-5	-	CASSRYRWAQPQHF	TGTGCCAGCAGTCGGTACAGGTGGGCTCAGCCCCAGCATTTT
-	TRBV19	TRBJ1-5	-	CASSIPGNQPQHF	TGTGCCAGTAGTATTCCGGGGAATCAGCCCCAGCATTTT
many	TRBV4-1	TRBJ1-1	-	CASSQDSGKFF	TGCGCCAGCAGCCAAGATTCCGGGAAGTTCTTT
many	TRBV12-3/TRBV12-4	TRBJ2-3	TRBD2	CASSLGASGRTDTQYF	TGTGCCAGCAGTTTAGGGGCTAGCGGGAGAACAGATACGCAGTATTTT
many	TRBV28	TRBJ1-1	TRBD1	CASRPGQAYTEAFF	TGTGCCAGCAGGCCGGGACAGGCTTACACTGAAGCTTTCTTT
many	TRBV20-1	TRBJ2-1	-	CSARVRGGNEQFF	TGCAGTGCTAGAGTCAGGGGTGGGAATGAGCAGTTCTTC
few	TRBV7-8	TRBJ2-3	TRBD1	CASSFKPGQITDTQYF	TGTGCCAGCAGCTTTAAACCGGGACAGATCACAGATACGCAGTATTTT
few	TRBV20-1	TRBJ1-6	TRBD1	CSAQDRGYYNSPLHF	TGCAGTGCTCAGGACAGGGGGTATTATAATTCACCCCTCCACTTT
many	TRBV5-4	TRBJ2-3	TRBD2	CASSFGRGGTTSTDTQYF	TGTGCCAGCAGCTTTGGGCGGGGGGGAACGACTAGCACAGATACGCAGTATTTT
few	TRBV6-5	TRBJ2-3	TRBD1	CASSYGTGWTDTQYF	TGTGCCAGCAGTTACGGGACAGGGTGGACAGATACGCAGTATTTT
many	TRBV10-1	TRBJ1-1	-	CASSRTEKNTEAFF	TGCGCCAGCAGTAGGACAGAAAAGAACACTGAAGCTTTCTTT
many	TRBV7-2	TRBJ2-1	-	CASSPRGTWNNEQFF	TGTGCCAGCAGCCCGAGGGGGACATGGAACAATGAGCAGTTCTTC
many	TRBV20-1	TRBJ1-5	-	CSARKGEGWLPQHF	TGCAGTGCTAGAAAGGGGGAGGGGTGGTTGCCCCAGCATTTT
many	TRBV7-9	TRBJ1-1	-	CASSSEGGLMNTEAFF	TGTGCCAGCAGCTCCGAGGGGGGCCTCATGAACACTGAAGCTTTCTTT
-	TRBV4-3	TRBJ1-1	-	CASSQGRTLPERAFF	TGCGCCAGCAGCCAAGGAAGAACCCTCCCCGAGCGAGCTTTCTTT
many	TRBV7-9	TRBJ2-5	-	CASSPTSQETQYF	TGTGCCAGCAGCCCAACCAGCCAGGAGACCCAGTACTTC
-	TRBV5-1	TRBJ1-2	TRBD1	CASSLTGVFYGYTF	TGCGCCAGCAGCTTGACAGGGGTTTTCTATGGCTACACCTTC
-	TRBV14	TRBJ2-2	-	CASSHSGPGELFF	TGTGCCAGCAGCCATAGCGGCCCCGGGGAGCTGTTTTTT
many	TRBV28	TRBJ2-1	-	CASSLWGFYNEQFF	TGTGCCAGCAGTTTATGGGGCTTTTACAATGAGCAGTTCTTC
-	TRBV6-5	TRBJ1-4	-	CASRPGGRVNEKLFF	TGTGCCAGCAGGCCGGGGGGCAGGGTGAATGAAAAACTGTTTTTT
many	TRBV12-3/TRBV12-4	TRBJ2-3	-	CASSSRGQGRSSDTQYF	TGTGCCAGCAGCTCTAGGGGGCAGGGGAGGTCGTCAGATACGCAGTATTTT
many	TRBV6-6	TRBJ2-2	-	CASRRWVDSGTGELFF	TGTGCCAGCAGGAGATGGGTCGACAGTGGGACCGGGGAGCTGTTTTTT
many	TRBV10-2	TRBJ1-2	TRBD1	CASSETRTGDGYTF	TGCGCCAGCAGTGAGACCCGGACAGGCGATGGCTACACCTTC
few	TRBV23-1	TRBJ2-7	TRBD1	CASTIEDRVSPYEQYF	TGCGCCAGCACAATAGAAGACAGGGTCAGCCCCTACGAGCAGTACTTC
many	TRBV19	TRBJ2-3	-	CASSITGAGTDTQYF	TGTGCCAGTAGTATAACGGGGGCCGGCACAGATACGCAGTATTTT